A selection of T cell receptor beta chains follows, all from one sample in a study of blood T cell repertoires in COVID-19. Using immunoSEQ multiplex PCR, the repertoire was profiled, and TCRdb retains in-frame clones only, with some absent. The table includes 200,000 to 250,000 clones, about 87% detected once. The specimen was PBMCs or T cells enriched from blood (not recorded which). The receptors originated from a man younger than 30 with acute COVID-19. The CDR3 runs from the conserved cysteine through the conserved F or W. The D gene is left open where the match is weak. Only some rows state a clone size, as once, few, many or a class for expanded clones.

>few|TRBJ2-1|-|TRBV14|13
CASSQLRYNEQFF
TGTGCCAGCAGCCAATTGAGGTACAATGAGCAGTTCTTC
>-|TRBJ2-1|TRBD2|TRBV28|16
CASSSSAGLNYNEQFF
TGTGCCAGCAGTTCCTCAGCGGGACTTAATTACAATGAGCAGTTCTTC
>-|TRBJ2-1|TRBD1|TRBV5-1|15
CASSRQGRVGDEQFF
TGCGCCAGCAGCCGACAGGGACGAGTTGGAGATGAGCAGTTCTTC
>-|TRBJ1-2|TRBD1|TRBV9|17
CASSIWDSGGGDYGYTF
TGTGCCAGCAGCATTTGGGACAGCGGAGGGGGTGACTATGGCTACACCTTC
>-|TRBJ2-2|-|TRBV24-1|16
CATSDLQGTNTGELFF
TGTGCCACCAGTGATTTACAGGGAACGAACACCGGGGAGCTGTTTTTT
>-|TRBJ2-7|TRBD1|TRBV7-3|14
CASSPGDSLYEQYF
TGTGCCAGCAGCCCCGGGGACAGCCTCTACGAGCAGTACTTC
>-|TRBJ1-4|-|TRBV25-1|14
CASSEDTPGEKLFF
TGTGCCAGCAGTGAAGACACCCCGGGGGAAAAACTGTTTTTT
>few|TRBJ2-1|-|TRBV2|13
CASLSGGYNEQFF
TGTGCCAGCCTGTCCGGGGGTTACAATGAGCAGTTCTTC
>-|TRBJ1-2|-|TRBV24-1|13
CATSVGGSDGYTF
TGTGCCACCAGTGTTGGGGGCTCAGATGGCTACACCTTC
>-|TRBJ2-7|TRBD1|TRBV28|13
CATTGQGGYEQYF
TGTGCCACCACAGGACAGGGAGGCTACGAGCAGTACTTC
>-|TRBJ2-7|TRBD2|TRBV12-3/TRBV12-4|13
CASSLAGVNEQYF
TGTGCCAGCAGTCTAGCGGGAGTGAACGAGCAGTACTTC
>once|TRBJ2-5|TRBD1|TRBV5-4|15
CASRYDRGPGETQYF
TGTGCCAGCAGATATGACAGGGGCCCCGGAGAGACCCAGTACTTC
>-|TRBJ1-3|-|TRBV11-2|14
CASSPPWTGNTIYF
TGTGCCAGCAGCCCACCATGGACAGGAAACACCATATATTTT
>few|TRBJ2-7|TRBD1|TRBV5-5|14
CASSTPRGQYEQYF
TGTGCCAGCAGCACCCCGAGGGGGCAATACGAGCAGTACTTC
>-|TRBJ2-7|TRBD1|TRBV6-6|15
CASSSAKTGNHEQYF
TGTGCCAGCAGTTCCGCGAAGACAGGGAACCACGAGCAGTACTTC
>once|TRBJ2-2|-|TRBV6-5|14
CASSYGHYTGELFF
TGTGCCAGCAGTTACGGACACTACACCGGGGAGCTGTTTTTT
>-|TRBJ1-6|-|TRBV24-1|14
CATSAGDYNSPLHF
TGTGCCACCAGTGCGGGGGACTATAATTCACCCCTCCACTTT
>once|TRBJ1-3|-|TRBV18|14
CASSPGTPGNTIYF
TGTGCCAGCTCACCAGGGACACCTGGAAACACCATATATTTT
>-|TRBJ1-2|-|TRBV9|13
CASSVAQNYGYTF
TGTGCCAGCAGCGTAGCACAGAACTATGGCTACACCTTC
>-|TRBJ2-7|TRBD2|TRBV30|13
CATTGLDSYEQYF
TGTGCCACCACGGGACTAGACTCCTACGAGCAGTACTTC
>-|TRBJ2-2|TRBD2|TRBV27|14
CASRLAGAPRELFF
TGTGCCAGCAGACTAGCGGGAGCTCCTAGGGAGCTGTTTTTT
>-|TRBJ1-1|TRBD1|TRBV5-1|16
CASSWERQGGNTEAFF
TGCGCCAGCAGCTGGGAAAGACAGGGTGGGAACACTGAAGCTTTCTTT
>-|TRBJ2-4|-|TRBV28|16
CASSLRGWRTKNIQYF
TGTGCCAGCAGTTTGAGGGGGTGGAGGACCAAAAACATTCAGTACTTC
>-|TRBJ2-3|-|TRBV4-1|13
CASSVRGTDTQYF
TGCGCCAGCAGCGTGCGGGGCACAGATACGCAGTATTTT
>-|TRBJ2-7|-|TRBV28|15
CASSAIDRTTYEQYF
TGTGCCAGCAGTGCAATCGACAGAACTACCTACGAGCAGTACTTC
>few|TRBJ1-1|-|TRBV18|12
CASSQINTEAFF
TGTGCCAGCTCCCAAATCAACACTGAAGCTTTCTTT
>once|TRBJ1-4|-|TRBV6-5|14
CASRTRRRNEKLFF
TGTGCCAGCAGAACGAGACGGAGAAATGAAAAACTGTTTTTT
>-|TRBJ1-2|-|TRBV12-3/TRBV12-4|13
CASSPSLNYGYTF
TGTGCCAGCAGTCCCTCACTAAACTATGGCTACACCTTC
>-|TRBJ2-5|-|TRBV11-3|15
CASSLGFRGQETQYF
TGTGCCAGCAGCTTAGGGTTCCGGGGCCAAGAGACCCAGTACTTC
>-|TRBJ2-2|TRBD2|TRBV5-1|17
CASSWQTSGGNTGELFF
TGCGCCAGCAGCTGGCAGACTAGCGGGGGAAACACCGGGGAGCTGTTTTTT
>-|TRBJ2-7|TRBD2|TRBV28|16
CASSPQLAGGPYEQYF
TGTGCCAGCAGCCCCCAACTAGCGGGAGGACCCTACGAGCAGTACTTC
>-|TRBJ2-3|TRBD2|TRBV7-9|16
CASSPRTSPNTDTQYF
TGTGCCAGCAGCCCCAGGACTAGCCCGAACACAGATACGCAGTATTTT
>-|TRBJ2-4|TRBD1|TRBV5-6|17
CASSLANRGLFKNIQYF
TGTGCCAGCAGCTTGGCAAACAGGGGCCTATTCAAAAACATTCAGTACTTC
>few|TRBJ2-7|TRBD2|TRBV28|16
CASSPGLAGGFHEQYF
TGTGCCAGCAGTCCCGGACTAGCGGGAGGGTTCCACGAGCAGTACTTC
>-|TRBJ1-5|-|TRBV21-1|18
CASSRPGHPTMGNQPQHF
TGTGCCAGCAGCAGACCGGGACACCCAACGATGGGCAATCAGCCCCAGCATTTT
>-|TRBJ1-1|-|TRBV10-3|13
CAISVPGFGEAFF
TGTGCCATCAGTGTCCCCGGGTTCGGTGAAGCTTTCTTT
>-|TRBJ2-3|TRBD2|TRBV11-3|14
CASSTSGSTDTQYF
TGTGCCAGCAGTACTAGCGGGAGCACAGATACGCAGTATTTT
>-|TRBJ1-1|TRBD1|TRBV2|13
CASQQGSGTEAFF
TGTGCCAGTCAACAGGGGAGCGGCACTGAAGCTTTCTTT
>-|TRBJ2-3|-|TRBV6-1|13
CASSEGLVDTQYF
TGTGCCAGCAGTGAAGGCTTAGTAGATACGCAGTATTTT
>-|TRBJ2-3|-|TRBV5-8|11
CASSLPDTQYF
TGTGCCAGCAGCCTCCCAGATACGCAGTATTTT
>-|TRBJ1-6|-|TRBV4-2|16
CASSQAKEGLGSPLHF
TGTGCCAGCAGCCAAGCCAAGGAGGGTTTAGGGTCACCCCTCCACTTT
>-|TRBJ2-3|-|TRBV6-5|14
CASSSTGGTDTQYF
TGTGCCAGCAGTTCGACAGGAGGCACAGATACGCAGTATTTT
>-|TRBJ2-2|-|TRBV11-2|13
CASSLAGTGELFF
TGTGCCAGCAGCTTAGCGGGGACCGGGGAGCTGTTTTTT
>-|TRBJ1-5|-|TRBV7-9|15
CASSSDRSRDQPQHF
TGTGCCAGCAGCTCAGACAGGTCGAGGGATCAGCCCCAGCATTTT
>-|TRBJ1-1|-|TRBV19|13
CALRAGSGTEAFF
TGTGCCCTCCGAGCGGGGTCCGGCACTGAAGCTTTCTTT
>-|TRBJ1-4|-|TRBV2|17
CASSPRSASATNEKLFF
TGTGCCAGCAGTCCAAGATCCGCAAGCGCAACTAATGAAAAACTGTTTTTT
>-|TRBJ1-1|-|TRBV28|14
CASRAAAGLAEAFF
TGTGCCAGCAGGGCGGCGGCAGGTCTAGCCGAAGCTTTCTTT
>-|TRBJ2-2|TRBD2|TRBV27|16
CASRRTGLADTGELFF
TGTGCCAGCCGCCGCACAGGACTAGCGGACACCGGGGAGCTGTTTTTT
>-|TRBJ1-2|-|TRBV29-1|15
CSVEDPDSPENGYTF
TGCAGCGTTGAAGACCCGGACAGCCCGGAAAATGGCTACACCTTC
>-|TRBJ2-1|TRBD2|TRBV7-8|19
CASSFPRISASGLYNEQFF
TGTGCCAGCAGCTTCCCCCGGATTTCGGCTAGCGGGCTCTACAATGAGCAGTTCTTC
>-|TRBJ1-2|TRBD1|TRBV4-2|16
CASSQDWGQGYYGYTF
TGTGCCAGCAGCCAAGATTGGGGACAGGGGTACTATGGCTACACCTTC
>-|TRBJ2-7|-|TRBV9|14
CASSVQGSSYEQYF
TGTGCCAGCAGCGTGCAGGGATCCTCCTACGAGCAGTACTTC
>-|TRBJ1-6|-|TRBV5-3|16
CARSLAGAFHNSPLHF
TGTGCCAGAAGCTTGGCAGGGGCCTTTCATAATTCACCCCTCCACTTT
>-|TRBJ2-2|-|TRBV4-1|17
CASSQELATKNTGELFF
TGCGCCAGCAGCCAAGAATTGGCGACTAAGAACACCGGGGAGCTGTTTTTT
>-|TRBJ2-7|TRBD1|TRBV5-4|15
CASTDLTGGINEQYF
TGTGCCAGCACCGACCTGACAGGGGGAATCAACGAGCAGTACTTC
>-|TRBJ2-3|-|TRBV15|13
CATSRTPTDTQYF
TGTGCCACCAGCAGAACTCCGACAGATACGCAGTATTTT
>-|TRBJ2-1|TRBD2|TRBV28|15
CASSFWGGSLDEQFF
TGTGCCAGCAGTTTTTGGGGCGGGAGTTTGGATGAGCAGTTCTTC
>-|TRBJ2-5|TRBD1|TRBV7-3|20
CASSFVGGKMRTGDRETQYF
TGTGCCAGCAGCTTTGTTGGTGGGAAGATGAGGACAGGGGATCGGGAGACCCAGTACTTC
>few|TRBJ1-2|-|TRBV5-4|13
CASRPDSGDGYTF
TGTGCCAGCAGGCCTGACTCAGGGGATGGCTACACCTTC